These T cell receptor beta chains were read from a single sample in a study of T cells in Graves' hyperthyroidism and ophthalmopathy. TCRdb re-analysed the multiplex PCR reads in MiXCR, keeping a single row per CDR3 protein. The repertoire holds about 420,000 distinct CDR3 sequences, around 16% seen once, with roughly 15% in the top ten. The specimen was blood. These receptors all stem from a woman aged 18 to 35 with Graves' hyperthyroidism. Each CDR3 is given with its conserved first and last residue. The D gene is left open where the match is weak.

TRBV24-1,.,CATSRGLGNQPQHF
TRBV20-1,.,CSHFRGARGYTF
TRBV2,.,CASRKDGATYNQPQHF
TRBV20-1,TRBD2,CSAHPRLAGVTYEQYF
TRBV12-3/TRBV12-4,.,CASSLMKGGSYNEQFF
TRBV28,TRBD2,CASSLSILAGVYNEQFF
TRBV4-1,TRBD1,CASSQVPSATGGGETQYF
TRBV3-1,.,CASRPGAGYEQYF
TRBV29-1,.,CSVVARTTTDTQYF
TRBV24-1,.,CATSDPNDRYTQYF
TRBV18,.,CASSPRPGTGQFSNQPQHF
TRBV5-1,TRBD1,CASSLDRGQGGKLFF
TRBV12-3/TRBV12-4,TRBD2,CPHHRDYLRTQYF
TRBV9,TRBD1,CASSAPGTGGTEAFF
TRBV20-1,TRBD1,CSASPGQGVEGYTF
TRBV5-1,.,CASSLDLDRSYEQYF
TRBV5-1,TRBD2,CASSYLTSGGMETQYF
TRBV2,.,CASTIDRLLTDTQYF
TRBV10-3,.,CAISFEDGNTIYF
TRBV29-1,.,CSVDTMAFF
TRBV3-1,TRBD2,CASYYSGGEETQYF
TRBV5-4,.,CASSADSGSTDTQYF
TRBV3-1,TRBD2,CASSQLAPLAAETQYF
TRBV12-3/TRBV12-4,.,CASRAGYGYTF
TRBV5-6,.,CASSAGLGMAEAFF
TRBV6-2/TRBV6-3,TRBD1,CASSGTAVHEQYF
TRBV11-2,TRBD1,CASRPIQGANTEAFF
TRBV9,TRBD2,CASSVAPGLGNEQYF
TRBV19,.,CASNGRGFNTGELFF
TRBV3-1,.,CASSQAGSLAKNIQYF
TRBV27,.,CASSYSGSSYEQYF
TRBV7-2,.,CASSPDGSYYGCTF
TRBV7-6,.,CASSLRGGGNEAFF
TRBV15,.,CATSRERGSNTGELFF
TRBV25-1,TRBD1,CASSEQGQGAATEASF
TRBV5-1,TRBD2,CASSLDSSGLYEQYF